Listed here are 9 T cell receptor beta chains from one sample, sequenced in a study of T-cell reconstitution after alpha-beta-depleted transplantation in children. Molecular barcoding with unique molecular identifiers was used for the TCRbeta library. TCRdb processed the PCR reads anew with MiXCR; each CDR3 protein has one entry. The data contain about 410,000 distinct CDR3 sequences, 20% of them singletons. The sample consisted of PBMCs from the stem cell graft donor, taken from the stem cell graft. The source of these receptors is a human donor who donated a stem cell graft to a child with acute myeloid leukemia.

This clonotype has more than one count but fewer than ten. This chain connects TRBV12-3 or TRBV12-4 to TRBJ1-6; no clear D. The CDR3 is 13 amino acids. With 3 bases removed from V and 7 bases from J, the gap between germline ends came to 7 bases. The CDR3: CASSFLGNSPLHF. DNA for the CDR3: TGTGCCAGCAGTTTTCTTGGCAATTCACCCCTCCACTTT.

V is TRBV5-1 and J is TRBJ2-1, with 8 bases aligning to TRBD1. Germline trimming cut 2 bases from V and 3 bases from J; bases unmatched to any gene: 4. Germline CDR1 is SGHRS and CDR2 is YFSETQ. The CDR3 covers 15 residues. CDR3 nucleotide sequence: TGCGCCAGCAGCTTCCAGGGGGCGGGCTACAATGAGCAGTTCTTC. Amino acid sequence: CASSFQGAGYNEQFF.

This clonotype was seen many times. The chain links TRBV20-1 to TRBJ1-6, with TRBD1 as a possible D gene (5 bases). Germline V gene sequence: CDR1 DFQATT, CDR2 SNEGSKA (reference sequence). The CDR3 length is 18 residues. V was clipped by 1 base and J by 7 bases, with 23 bases between them. This CDR3 is CSARGLDTGTAGNSPLHF. Here the CDR3 DNA reads TGCAGTGCTAGAGGCTTAGATACCGGGACGGCGGGAAATTCACCCCTCCACTTT.

CDR3 protein: CASSLGLAVTGELFF. In DNA form, the CDR3 reads TGTGCCAGTAGTCTGGGACTAGCGGTCACCGGGGAGCTGTTTTTT. The rearrangement links TRBV19 to TRBJ2-2; 11 nucleotides agree with TRBD2. The CDR3 loop spans 15 amino acids. V shed 5 bases, J shed 4 bases, and the junction held 3 bases outside the gene matches. Per the germline V gene, CDR1 is LNHDA and CDR2 is SQIVND (reference sequence).

This clonotype was recorded at least ten times. V usage is TRBV27 and J usage is TRBJ2-1; 8 bases are a match to TRBD2. CDR1 is MNHEY, CDR2 SMNVEV, per germline (reference sequence). This CDR3 has 18 residues. After removal of 6 bases from V and 0 bases from J, the junction contained 13 bases not matched to a gene. CDR3 loop: CASSSKTSVGPSYNEQFF. CDR3 bases: TGTGCCAGCAGCTCCAAGACTAGCGTTGGACCCTCCTACAATGAGCAGTTCTTC.

The rearrangement links TRBV5-6 to TRBJ1-1, with a possible D match to TRBD1 (5 bases). Germline values: CDR1 SGHDT, CDR2 YYEEEE. Trimming took off 9 bases at V and 0 bases at J, with 18 bases between the two ends. The CDR3 sequence is 15 residues long. CDR3 loop: CATQPWGRMNTEAFF. CDR3 DNA: TGTGCCACTCAACCATGGGGCAGGATGAACACTGAAGCTTTCTTT.

This clonotype was detected ten times or more. The chain carries TRBV12-3 or TRBV12-4 and TRBJ2-1; no clear D gene. V was trimmed by 5 bases and J by 1 base, leaving 12 bases between them. CDR3 length: 15 amino acids. CDR3 DNA sequence: TGTGCCAGCAGTCCCCTGGGAAAATCCTACAATGAGCAGTTCTTC. It yields the protein CASSPLGKSYNEQFF.

This clonotype was seen a handful of times. This sequence joins TRBV29-1 and TRBJ2-1; D ambiguous. The CDR3 covers 13 residues. Trimming removed 4 bases from V and 3 bases from J, with 10 bases in between. Germline assignment: CDR1 SQVTM and CDR2 ANQGSEA. This CDR3 reads CSVAVQLYNEQFF. The CDR3 DNA follows: TGCAGCGTTGCGGTCCAGCTCTACAATGAGCAGTTCTTC.

The chain is built from TRBV12-3 or TRBV12-4 and TRBJ2-7, with a weak D call TRBD2 (6 bases). Trimming took 7 bases from V and 3 from J, leaving 16 bases between them. CDR3 size: 14 residues. The CDR3 DNA reads as TGTGCCAGCACCTGGGGGGAGAGGTTCTACGAGCAGTACTTC. Its translation: CASTWGERFYEQYF.